These 20 T cell receptor beta chains share one sample of origin, sequenced in a study of T cell changes during pregnancy in multiple sclerosis. TCRdb's copy holds only in-frame clones and misses some; the assay was immunoSEQ multiplex PCR. The sample gives roughly 110,000 clones, around 90% of which show up once; more than 1.5% is in the top ten. The sample consisted of peripheral blood, taken in the third trimester of pregnancy. Every receptor here comes from a female donor with multiple sclerosis, enrolled in a pregnancy study.

The J gene is TRBJ1-1, the V gene TRBV28, with a weak D call TRBD1 (5 bases). Between the trimmed V and J ends, which lost 7 bases and 8 bases, there was a span of 14 bases. CDR3 size: 12 residues. Germline V gives CDR1 MDHEN, CDR2 SYDVKM. CDR3 sequence reads: CASMGGTGEAFF. The DNA for the CDR3 is TGTGCCAGCATGGGGGGGACGGGCGAAGCTTTCTTT. Using reference TRBV28 and TRBJ1-1 for the parts outside the CDR3, the full variable domain is DVKVTQSSRYLVKRTGEKVFLECVQDMDHENMFWYRQDPGLGLRLIYFSYDVKMKEKGDIPEGYSVSREKKERFSLILESASTNQTSMYLCASMGGTGEAFFGQGTRLTVV.

The rearrangement joins TRBV30 to TRBJ1-3; 9 nucleotides line up with TRBD1. Per germline, CDR1 GTSNPN and CDR2 SVGIG (reference sequence). After removal of 3 bases from V and 0 bases from J, the junction contained 6 bases not matched to a gene. The CDR3 loop spans 16 amino acids. In DNA form, the CDR3 reads TGTGCCTGGAGGGGACAGGGCTTCTTCTCTGGAAACACCATATATTTT. It codes for CAWRGQGFFSGNTIYF.

The chain employs TRBV9 and TRBJ1-3, with 8 bases that match TRBD1. Germline V CDR1 and CDR2: SGDLS, YYNGEE. V lost 4 bases to trimming and J lost 4 bases; unmatched junction nucleotides: 7. This CDR3 contains 15 residues. The DNA for the CDR3 is TGTGCCAGCAGCCTAACAGGGGGAAGAGGAAACACCATATATTTT. Translating it yields CASSLTGGRGNTIYF.

This clone appeared once. The genes are TRBV7-9 and TRBJ2-4; TRBD1 matches 9 bases. CDR1 is SEHNR and CDR2 is FQNEAQ in the germline V gene (reference sequence). CDR3 length: 13 amino acids. Trimming removed 5 bases from V and 15 bases from J; junction bases left unmatched: 11. CDR3 in amino acids: CASSPGQGLGGYF. The CDR3 nucleotides are TGTGCCAGCAGCCCCGGACAGGGGTTAGGCGGGTACTTC.

The chain joins TRBV5-6 to TRBJ1-4; no reliable D call. The CDR3 totals 15 residues. From germline, CDR1 is SGHDT and CDR2 YYEEEE. V was trimmed by 6 bases and J by 8 bases, leaving 20 bases between them. CDR3 in amino acids: CASTSGFRDGEKLFF. The DNA for the CDR3 is TGTGCCAGCACCTCCGGGTTCCGGGATGGGGAAAAACTGTTTTTT.

This chain links TRBV30 with TRBJ1-4; 8 bases match TRBD1. V was pared by 4 bases and J by 7 bases, with 5 bases of the junction left unmatched. CDR1 GTSNPN and CDR2 SVGIG come from the germline V gene (reference sequence). The CDR3 contains 13 residues. The CDR3 loop reads CAWNTGTGEKLFF. CDR3 DNA sequence: TGTGCCTGGAACACAGGGACAGGTGAAAAACTGTTTTTT.

The chain combines TRBV7-9 with TRBJ2-5; D is uncertain. CDR3 size: 14 residues. The V gene's germline CDR1 is SEHNR and CDR2 FQNEAQ (reference sequence). Trimming removed 1 base from V and 5 bases from J, with 11 bases in between. DNA for the CDR3: TGTGCCAGCAGCTTAGTTAGGTCGGAGGAGACCCAGTACTTC. Translation gives CASSLVRSEETQYF.

V gene TRBV7-9 combines with J gene TRBJ2-2, with 7 nucleotides matching TRBD2. Unmatched junction bases numbered 13, after V lost 4 bases and J lost 5 bases. Germline CDR1 and CDR2: SEHNR and FQNEAQ (reference sequence). CDR3 length: 17 residues. CDR3 region: CASSSRLAGEGTGELFF. The CDR3 DNA sequence: TGTGCCAGCAGCTCCCGGTTGGCCGGGGAGGGGACCGGGGAGCTGTTTTTT.

The CDR3 reads CASWKGQGTVQETQYF. CDR3 in DNA: TGTGCCAGCTGGAAAGGACAGGGAACGGTCCAAGAGACCCAGTACTTC. The rearrangement links TRBV2 to TRBJ2-5; 8 bases agree with TRBD1. CDR1 and CDR2 (germline): SNHLY, FYNNEI. V lost 8 bases and J lost 1; bases outside the gene matches: 12. CDR3 size: 16 residues. The complete variable domain, with remaining parts taken from reference TRBV2 and TRBJ2-5, reads EPEVTQTPSHQVTQMGQEVILRCVPISNHLYFYWYRQILGQKVEFLVSFYNNEISEKSEIFDDQFSVERPDGSNFTLKIRSTKLEDSAMYFCASWKGQGTVQETQYFGPGTRLLVL.

The rearrangement joins TRBV5-1 to TRBJ2-5; 8 bases fit TRBD2. Germline assignment: CDR1 SGHRS and CDR2 YFSETQ. The CDR3 spans 16 residues. J was trimmed by 4 bases and V by 0 bases; bases with no gene match: 8. CDR3 in amino acids: CASSLETTRGAETQYF. CDR3 nucleotides: TGCGCCAGCAGCTTGGAAACTACGCGGGGGGCAGAGACCCAGTACTTC.

This sequence joins TRBV7-9 and TRBJ2-3; D gene unclear. CDR3 size: 15 residues. The V gene lost 4 bases and the J gene lost 2 bases, with 13 bases spanning the gap. Germline-derived CDR1 and CDR2 are SEHNR and FQNEAQ (reference sequence). For the CDR3, the DNA is TGTGCCAGCAGCTCGGGTAGCCTTCTCACAGATACGCAGTATTTT. It yields the protein CASSSGSLLTDTQYF.

This clone showed up just a few times. The rearrangement uses TRBV19 and TRBJ1-5; D ambiguous. The CDR3 has 15 residues. Trimming removed 7 bases at V and 0 bases at J, with 13 bases between. Germline V gives CDR1 LNHDA, CDR2 SQIVND (reference sequence). CDR3 in DNA: TGTGCCAGTAAGGACTCGGCTGGTAGCAATCAGCCCCAGCATTTT. Translating it yields CASKDSAGSNQPQHF.

V usage is TRBV28 and J usage is TRBJ2-5, with 7 nucleotides matching TRBD2. Germline loops: CDR1 MDHEN, CDR2 SYDVKM. The CDR3 totals 18 residues. Trimming took 3 bases from V and 4 from J; bases not matched to a gene: 17. The CDR3 here is CASSFSPKTTSPRETQYF. CDR3 nucleotides: TGTGCCAGCAGTTTTAGTCCAAAAACGACTAGCCCAAGAGAGACCCAGTACTTC. The full variable domain, with the rest looked up from reference TRBV28 and TRBJ2-5, is DVKVTQSSRYLVKRTGEKVFLECVQDMDHENMFWYRQDPGLGLRLIYFSYDVKMKEKGDIPEGYSVSREKKERFSLILESASTNQTSMYLCASSFSPKTTSPRETQYFGPGTRLLVL.

This chain uses TRBV20-1 with TRBJ2-1, with D hard to call. CDR3 length: 10 residues. The V end was cut by 7 bases, the J end by 4 bases, with 5 bases between. Germline V gene lookup returns CDR1 DFQATT and CDR2 SNEGSKA (reference sequence). In nucleotides, the CDR3 is TGCAGTGGAACATACAATGAGCAGTTCTTC. Its protein is CSGTYNEQFF.

The chain carries TRBV5-6 and TRBJ2-3; the match to TRBD1 covers 9 bases. Per the germline V gene, CDR1 is SGHDT and CDR2 is YYEEEE. After removal of 0 bases from V and 7 bases from J, the junction contained 3 bases not matched to a gene. CDR3 length: 14 residues. As DNA, the CDR3 is TGTGCCAGCAGCTTGGTACAGGGGGCAAATACGCAGTATTTT. It yields the protein CASSLVQGANTQYF. Complete variable domain (other parts from reference TRBV5-6 and TRBJ2-3): DAGVTQSPTHLIKTRGQQVTLRCSPKSGHDTVSWYQQALGQGPQFIFQYYEEEERQRGNFPDRFSGHQFPNYSSELNVNALLLGDSALYLCASSLVQGANTQYFGPGTRLTVL.

The J gene is TRBJ2-2, the V gene TRBV19, with 10 bases matching TRBD1. Germline CDR1 and CDR2: LNHDA and SQIVND (reference sequence). With V trimmed by 4 bases and J by 4 bases, 15 bases remained unmatched. This CDR3 contains 19 residues. The CDR3 nucleotides are TGTGCCAGTAGTACGAGCCGGGACAGGGGAATTTGGACCACCGGGGAGCTGTTTTTT. This encodes CASSTSRDRGIWTTGELFF.

The chain joins TRBV30 to TRBJ1-5; D possibly corresponds to TRBD1 (5 bases). The germline CDR1 and CDR2 sequences are GTSNPN and SVGIG (reference sequence). V was clipped by 0 bases and J by 6 bases, with 9 bases between them. The CDR3 is 13 residues long. The CDR3 sequence: CAWSVGGGQPQHF. As DNA, the CDR3 is TGTGCCTGGAGTGTCGGGGGAGGTCAGCCCCAGCATTTT.

The J gene is TRBJ1-2, the V gene TRBV25-1, with D unresolved. The CDR3 has 13 amino acids. CDR1 is MGHDK, CDR2 SYGVNS, per germline. V lost 2 bases and J 4 bases, leaving 8 bases between the germline ends. The DNA of the CDR3 is TGTGCCAGCAGTGAAGGGCCAGTCTATGGCTACACCTTC. It codes for CASSEGPVYGYTF.

This chain links TRBV18 with TRBJ1-4; no firm D call. Germline CDR1 and CDR2: KGHSH and LQKENI. V shed 5 bases and J shed 0 bases, with 10 bases lying between them. This CDR3 has 15 residues. The CDR3 reads CASSNSSTTNEKLFF. The DNA for the CDR3 is TGTGCCAGCTCAAACAGCAGTACAACTAATGAAAAACTGTTTTTT.

This chain connects TRBV27 to TRBJ2-6; 7 bases are shared with TRBD1. Germline assignment: CDR1 MNHEY and CDR2 SMNVEV (reference sequence). Losses at the gene ends were 3 bases for V and 4 bases for J; bases not matched to a gene: 6. CDR3 length equals 16 residues. CDR3 sequence: CASSFYRGPGANVLTF. In DNA form, the CDR3 reads TGTGCCAGCAGTTTCTACAGGGGCCCGGGGGCCAACGTCCTGACTTTC. Based on the CDR3 plus reference TRBV27 and TRBJ2-6, the full variable domain is EAQVTQNPRYLITVTGKKLTVTCSQNMNHEYMSWYRQDPGLGLRQIYYSMNVEVTDKGDVPEGYKVSRKEKRNFPLILESPSPNQTSLYFCASSFYRGPGANVLTFGAGSRLTVL.